This section outlines one TCR beta chain sequence together with its context. The antigen is undetermined. TCRdb re-called the 5' RACE reads with MiXCR, one entry per CDR3 protein. The sample yields approximately 210,000 distinct CDR3 sequences, roughly a tenth seen once. The data are from a study of T-cell memory formation after mild COVID-19. Study overall: Clusters were largely donor specific. The study's findings and limits: CD8+ contracting clones occupied EMRA, while CD4+ ones occupied mainly CM and EM. Clones that got smaller from day 15 to 85 had even CD4/CD8, while clones growing later tipped toward CD4+. In pre-infection memory, a portion of responding clones appeared, which suggested that cross-reactive memory joined.

V dropped 3 bases and J dropped 0; count of bases not matched to a gene: 10. The CDR3 is made up of 17 amino acids. From germline, CDR1 is LNHDA and CDR2 SQIVND (reference sequence). The TCR sequence derives from a man aged 18 to 29 who had mild COVID-19 (a few samples of this study predate the infection). Cell type and time point are not known. The rearrangement links TRBV19 to TRBJ2-5; 7 bases match TRBD1. Sequenced sample: PBMCs or a T cell subset sorted from them (not recorded which). The CDR3 DNA reads TGTGCCAGTAGTATGCGTGGCAGGGGGTCCCACCAAGAGACCCAGTACTTC. Protein product: CASSMRGRGSHQETQYF.